This TCR beta chain is drawn from a study of blood T cell repertoires in COVID-19. Germline V CDR1 and CDR2: MGHDK, SYGVNS. V lost 3 bases to trimming and J lost 3 bases; unmatched junction nucleotides: 3. This CDR3 is built from 15 residues. Produced via immunoSEQ multiplex PCR; TCRdb's table is partial and in-frame only. Of 350,000 or so clones in the sample, approximately 83% are singletons; the top ten hold approximately 4%. The chain uses TRBV25-1 and TRBJ2-1; 9 bases agree with TRBD2. The material sequenced was PBMCs or T cells enriched from blood (not recorded which). The sequence derives from a woman aged 40 to 55 with acute COVID-19. The CDR3 DNA reads as TGTGCCAGCAGTGATCAGCGGGGGGACTACAATGAGCAGTTCTTC. Protein: CASSDQRGDYNEQFF.